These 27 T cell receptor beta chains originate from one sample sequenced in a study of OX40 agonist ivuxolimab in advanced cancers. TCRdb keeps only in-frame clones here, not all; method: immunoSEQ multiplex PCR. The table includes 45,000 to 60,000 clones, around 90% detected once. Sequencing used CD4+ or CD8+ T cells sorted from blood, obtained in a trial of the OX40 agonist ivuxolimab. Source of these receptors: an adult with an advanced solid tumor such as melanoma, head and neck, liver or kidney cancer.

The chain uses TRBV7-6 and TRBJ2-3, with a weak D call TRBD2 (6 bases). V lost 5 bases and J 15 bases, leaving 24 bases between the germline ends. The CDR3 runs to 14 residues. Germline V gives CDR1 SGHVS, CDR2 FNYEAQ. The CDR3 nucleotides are TGTGCCAGCAGCAGGGCCGGGGGAGACAGCCCCAATTATTTT. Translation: CASSRAGGDSPNYF.

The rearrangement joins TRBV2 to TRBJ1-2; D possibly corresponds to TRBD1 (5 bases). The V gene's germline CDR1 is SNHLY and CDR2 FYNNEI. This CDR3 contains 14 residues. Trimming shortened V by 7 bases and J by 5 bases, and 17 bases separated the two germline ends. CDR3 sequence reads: CASIGLRVDYGYTF. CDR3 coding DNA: TGTGCCAGCATAGGTCTCAGGGTGGATTATGGCTACACCTTC.

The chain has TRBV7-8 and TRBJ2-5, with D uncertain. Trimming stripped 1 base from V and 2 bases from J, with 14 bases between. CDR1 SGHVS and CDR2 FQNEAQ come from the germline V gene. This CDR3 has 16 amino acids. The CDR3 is CASSLGVLSIQETQYF. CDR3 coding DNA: TGTGCCAGCAGCTTAGGTGTATTGTCCATACAAGAGACCCAGTACTTC.

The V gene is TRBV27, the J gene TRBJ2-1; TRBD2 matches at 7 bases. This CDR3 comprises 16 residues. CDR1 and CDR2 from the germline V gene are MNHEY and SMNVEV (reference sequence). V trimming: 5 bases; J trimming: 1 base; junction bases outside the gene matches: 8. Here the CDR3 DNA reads TGTGCCAGCAGTCCCCGGGAGCGGGGTTCCTACAATGAGCAGTTCTTC. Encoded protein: CASSPRERGSYNEQFF.

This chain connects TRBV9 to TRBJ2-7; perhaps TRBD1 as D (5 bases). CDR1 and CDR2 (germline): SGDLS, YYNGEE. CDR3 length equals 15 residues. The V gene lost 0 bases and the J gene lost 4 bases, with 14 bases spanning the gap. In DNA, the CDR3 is TGTGCCAGCAGCGTAGGCCAGGGCATCCCTTACGAGCAGTACTTC. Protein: CASSVGQGIPYEQYF. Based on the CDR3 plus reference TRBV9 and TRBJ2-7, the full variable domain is DSGVTQTPKHLITATGQRVTLRCSPRSGDLSVYWYQQSLDQGLQFLIQYYNGEERAKGNILERFSAQQFPDLHSELNLSSLELGDSALYFCASSVGQGIPYEQYFGPGTRLTVT.

The CDR3: CSAAGTGWTDTQYF. CDR3 DNA: TGCAGCGCCGCGGGGACAGGTTGGACAGATACGCAGTATTTT. The chain is built from TRBV29-1 and TRBJ2-3, with 8 positions matching TRBD1. CDR3 length: 14 amino acids. In germline, CDR1 is SQVTM, CDR2 ANQGSEA. Trimming removed 7 bases from V and 3 bases from J; junction bases left unmatched: 9.

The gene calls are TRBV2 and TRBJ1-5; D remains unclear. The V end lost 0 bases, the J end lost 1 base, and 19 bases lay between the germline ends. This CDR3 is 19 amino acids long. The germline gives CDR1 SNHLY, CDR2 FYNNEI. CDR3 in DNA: TGTGCCAGCAGTGAAGCGTCCGCAGGTCTCCTTATAAGCAATCAGCCCCAGCATTTT. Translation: CASSEASAGLLISNQPQHF. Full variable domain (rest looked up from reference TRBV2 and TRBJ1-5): EPEVTQTPSHQVTQMGQEVILRCVPISNHLYFYWYRQILGQKVEFLVSFYNNEISEKSEIFDDQFSVERPDGSNFTLKIRSTKLEDSAMYFCASSEASAGLLISNQPQHFGDGTRLSIL.

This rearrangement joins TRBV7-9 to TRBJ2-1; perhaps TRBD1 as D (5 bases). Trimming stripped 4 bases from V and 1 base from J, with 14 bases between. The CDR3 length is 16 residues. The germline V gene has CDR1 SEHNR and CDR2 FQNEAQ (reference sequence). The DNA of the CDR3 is TGTGCCAGCAGCTCATTTAGCCAGGGTTCCTACAATGAGCAGTTCTTC. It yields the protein CASSSFSQGSYNEQFF.

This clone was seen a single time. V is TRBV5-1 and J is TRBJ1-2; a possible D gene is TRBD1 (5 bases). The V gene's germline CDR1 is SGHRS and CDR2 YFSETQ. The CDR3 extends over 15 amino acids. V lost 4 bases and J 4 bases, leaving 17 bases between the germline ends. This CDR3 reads CASSPGASSPYGYTF. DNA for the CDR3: TGCGCCAGCAGCCCCGGGGCATCTTCCCCCTATGGCTACACCTTC.

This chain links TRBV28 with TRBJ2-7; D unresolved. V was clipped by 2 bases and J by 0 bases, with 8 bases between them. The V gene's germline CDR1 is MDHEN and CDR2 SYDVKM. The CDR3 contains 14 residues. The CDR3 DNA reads TGTGCCAGCAGTTTAATCTCCAGCTCCTACGAGCAGTACTTC. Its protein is CASSLISSSYEQYF. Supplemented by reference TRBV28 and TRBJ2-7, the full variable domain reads DVKVTQSSRYLVKRTGEKVFLECVQDMDHENMFWYRQDPGLGLRLIYFSYDVKMKEKGDIPEGYSVSREKKERFSLILESASTNQTSMYLCASSLISSSYEQYFGPGTRLTVT.

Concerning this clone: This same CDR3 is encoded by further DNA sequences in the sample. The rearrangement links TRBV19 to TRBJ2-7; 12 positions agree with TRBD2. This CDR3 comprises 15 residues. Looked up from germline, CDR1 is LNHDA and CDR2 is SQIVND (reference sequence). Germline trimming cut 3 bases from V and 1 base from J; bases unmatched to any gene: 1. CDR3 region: CASSIGTSGSYEQYF. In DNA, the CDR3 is TGTGCCAGTAGTATTGGGACTAGCGGGTCCTACGAGCAGTACTTC.

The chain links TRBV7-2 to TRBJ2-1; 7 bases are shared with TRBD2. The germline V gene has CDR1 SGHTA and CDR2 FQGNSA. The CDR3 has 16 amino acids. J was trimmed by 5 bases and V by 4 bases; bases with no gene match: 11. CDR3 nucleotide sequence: TGTGCCAGCAGCTCACTTGGGGGGGAGCCGGACAATGAGCAGTTCTTC. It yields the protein CASSSLGGEPDNEQFF.

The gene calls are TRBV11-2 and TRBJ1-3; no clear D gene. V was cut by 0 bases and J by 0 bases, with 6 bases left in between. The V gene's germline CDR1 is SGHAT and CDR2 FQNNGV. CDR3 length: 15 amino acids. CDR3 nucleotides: TGTGCCAGCAGCTTAGAACCGAGCTCTGGAAACACCATATATTTT. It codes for CASSLEPSSGNTIYF.

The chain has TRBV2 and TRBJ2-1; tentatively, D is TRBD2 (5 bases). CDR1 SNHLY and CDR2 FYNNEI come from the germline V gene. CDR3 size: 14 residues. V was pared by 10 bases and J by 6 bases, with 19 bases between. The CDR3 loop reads CATEGLPRSNEQFF. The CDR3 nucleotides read TGTGCCACCGAAGGACTTCCCCGGTCCAATGAGCAGTTCTTC.

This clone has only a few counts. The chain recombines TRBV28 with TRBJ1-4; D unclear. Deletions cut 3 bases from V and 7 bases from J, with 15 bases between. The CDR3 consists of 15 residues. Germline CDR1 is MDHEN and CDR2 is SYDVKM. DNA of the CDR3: TGTGCCAGCAGTTTTGTTAACAGTGCACCTGAAAAACTGTTTTTT. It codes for CASSFVNSAPEKLFF. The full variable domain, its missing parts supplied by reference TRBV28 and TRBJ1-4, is DVKVTQSSRYLVKRTGEKVFLECVQDMDHENMFWYRQDPGLGLRLIYFSYDVKMKEKGDIPEGYSVSREKKERFSLILESASTNQTSMYLCASSFVNSAPEKLFFGSGTQLSVL.

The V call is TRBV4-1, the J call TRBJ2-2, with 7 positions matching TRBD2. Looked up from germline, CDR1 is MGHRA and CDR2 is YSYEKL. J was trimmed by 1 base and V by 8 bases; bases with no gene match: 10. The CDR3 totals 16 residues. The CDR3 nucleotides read TGCGCCAGCGGGGGGGAGCGAGCGGTGAACACCGGGGAGCTGTTTTTT. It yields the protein CASGGERAVNTGELFF.

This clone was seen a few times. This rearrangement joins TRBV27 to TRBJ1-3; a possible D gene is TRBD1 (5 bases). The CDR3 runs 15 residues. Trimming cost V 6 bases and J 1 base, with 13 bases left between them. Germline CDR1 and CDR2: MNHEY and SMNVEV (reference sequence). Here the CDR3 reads CASRPGRGSGNTIYF. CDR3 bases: TGTGCCAGCAGACCCGGTAGGGGTTCTGGAAACACCATATATTTT.

CDR3 DNA: TGTGCCAGCAGCTTAGAGGGGGCCAACAATGAGCAGTTCTTC. Translated: CASSLEGANNEQFF. The V gene is TRBV7-6, the J gene TRBJ2-1, with 7 bases lining up with TRBD1. CDR1 SGHVS and CDR2 FNYEAQ come from the germline V gene. This CDR3 spans 14 amino acids. The ends lost 1 base at V and 5 bases at J; junction bases unmatched: 2.

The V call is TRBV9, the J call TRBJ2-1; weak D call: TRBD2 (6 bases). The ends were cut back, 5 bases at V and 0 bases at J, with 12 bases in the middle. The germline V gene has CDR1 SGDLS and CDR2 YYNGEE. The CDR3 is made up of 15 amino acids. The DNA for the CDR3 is TGTGCCAGCAGTTACGGGGGTAGCTCCTACAATGAGCAGTTCTTC. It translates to CASSYGGSSYNEQFF.

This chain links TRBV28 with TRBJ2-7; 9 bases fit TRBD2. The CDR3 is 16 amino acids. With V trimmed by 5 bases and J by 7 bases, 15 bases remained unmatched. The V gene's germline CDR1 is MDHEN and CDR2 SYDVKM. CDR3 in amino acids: CASSTVMREGLGEQYF. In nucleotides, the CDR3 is TGTGCCAGCAGTACCGTAATGCGGGAGGGATTGGGTGAGCAGTACTTC.

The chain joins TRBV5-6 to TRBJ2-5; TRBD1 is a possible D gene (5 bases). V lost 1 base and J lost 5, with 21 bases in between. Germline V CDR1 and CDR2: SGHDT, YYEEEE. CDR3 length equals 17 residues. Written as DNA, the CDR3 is TGTGCCAGCAGCTTGCAGGGCAGGGCGACCAATGTTGAGACCCAGTACTTC. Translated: CASSLQGRATNVETQYF.

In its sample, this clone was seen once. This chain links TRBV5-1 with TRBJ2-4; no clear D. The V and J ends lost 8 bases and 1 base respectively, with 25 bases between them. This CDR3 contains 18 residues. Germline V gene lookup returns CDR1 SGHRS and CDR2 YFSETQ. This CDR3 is CAREHRILRALAKNIQYF. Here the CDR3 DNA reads TGCGCCAGAGAACACAGAATTCTAAGGGCCCTTGCCAAAAACATTCAGTACTTC. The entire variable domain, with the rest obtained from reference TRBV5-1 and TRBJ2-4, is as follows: KAGVTQTPRYLIKTRGQQVTLSCSPISGHRSVSWYQQTPGQGLQFLFEYFSETQRNKGNFPGRFSGRQFSNSRSEMNVSTLELGDSALYLCAREHRILRALAKNIQYFGAGTRLSVL.

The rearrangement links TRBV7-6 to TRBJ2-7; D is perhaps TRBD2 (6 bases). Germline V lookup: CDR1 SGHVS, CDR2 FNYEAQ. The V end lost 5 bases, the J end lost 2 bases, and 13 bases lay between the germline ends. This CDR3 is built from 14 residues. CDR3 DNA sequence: TGTGCCAGCAGCGCGGCGGGATCAGCCTACGAGCAGTACTTC. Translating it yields CASSAAGSAYEQYF.

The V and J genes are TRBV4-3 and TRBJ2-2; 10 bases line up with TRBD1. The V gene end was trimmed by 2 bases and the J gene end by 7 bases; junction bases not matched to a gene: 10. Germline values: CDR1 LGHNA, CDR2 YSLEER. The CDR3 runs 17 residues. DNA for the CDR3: TGCGCCAGCAGCCAATTAGTCTTCGGGACAGGGGACGGGGAGCTGTTTTTT. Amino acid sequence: CASSQLVFGTGDGELFF.

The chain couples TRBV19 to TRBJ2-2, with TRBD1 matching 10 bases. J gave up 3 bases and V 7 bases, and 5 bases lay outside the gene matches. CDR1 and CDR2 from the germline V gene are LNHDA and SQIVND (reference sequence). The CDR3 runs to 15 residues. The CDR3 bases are TGTGCCAGTACCTTCGACAGGGGGCACACCGGGGAGCTGTTTTTT. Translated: CASTFDRGHTGELFF. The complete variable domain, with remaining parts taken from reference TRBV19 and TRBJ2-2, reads DGGITQSPKYLFRKEGQNVTLSCEQNLNHDAMYWYRQDPGQGLRLIYYSQIVNDFQKGDIAEGYSVSREKKESFPLTVTSAQKNPTAFYLCASTFDRGHTGELFFGEGSRLTVL.

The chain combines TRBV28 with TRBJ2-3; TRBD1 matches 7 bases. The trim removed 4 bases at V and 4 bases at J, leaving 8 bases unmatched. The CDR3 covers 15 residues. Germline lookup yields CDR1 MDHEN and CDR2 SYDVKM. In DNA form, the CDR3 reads TGTGCCAGCAGTTCAACCACAGGGGTTGCAGATACGCAGTATTTT. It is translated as CASSSTTGVADTQYF.

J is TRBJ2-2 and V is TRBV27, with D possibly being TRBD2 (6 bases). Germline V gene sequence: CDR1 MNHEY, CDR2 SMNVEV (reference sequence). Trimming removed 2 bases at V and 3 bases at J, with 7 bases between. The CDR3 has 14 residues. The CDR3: CASSLGTDTGELFF. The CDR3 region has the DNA TGTGCCAGCAGTTTAGGGACTGACACCGGGGAGCTGTTTTTT.